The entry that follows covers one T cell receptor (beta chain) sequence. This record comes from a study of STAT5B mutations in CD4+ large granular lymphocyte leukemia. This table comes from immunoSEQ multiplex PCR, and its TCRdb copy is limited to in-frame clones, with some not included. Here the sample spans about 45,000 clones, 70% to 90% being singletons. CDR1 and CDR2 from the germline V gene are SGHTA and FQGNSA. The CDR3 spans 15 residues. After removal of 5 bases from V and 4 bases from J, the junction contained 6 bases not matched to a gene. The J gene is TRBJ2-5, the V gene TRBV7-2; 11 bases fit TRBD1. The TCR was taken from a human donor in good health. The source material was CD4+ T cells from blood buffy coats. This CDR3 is CASSAGTGGGETQYF. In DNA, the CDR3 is TGTGCCAGCAGCGCGGGGACAGGGGGGGGAGAGACCCAGTACTTC.